The clone carrying this TCR beta chain was seen a handful of times. Its target is not known. The data were obtained in a study of radiotherapy plus CTLA-4 blockade in lung cancer. At the level of the study: Disease control reached around 30%, with objective responses in about 19%. Regarding the study as a whole: TCR clones of tumor origin grew in blood after radiotherapy plus ipilimumab. Reports state that early shifts in blood T cell clones, with interferon-beta, best predicted response.

Data came from immunoSEQ multiplex PCR; TCRdb stores just in-frame clones and leaves some out. The sample has approximately 32,000 clones; roughly 70% are singletons. The germline V gene encodes CDR1 MGHRA and CDR2 YSYEKL. V trimming: 1 base; J trimming: 5 bases; junction bases outside the gene matches: 6. This CDR3 has 16 residues. The rearrangement uses TRBV4-1 and TRBJ2-3; 10 bases are a match to TRBD2. The origin of this receptor is a human donor with non-small cell lung cancer who had stable disease on radiotherapy plus ipilimumab. The input for sequencing was peripheral blood, taken from a patient treated with radiotherapy plus ipilimumab. The CDR3 sequence: CASSQGTSGILDTQYF. The CDR3 DNA reads TGCGCCAGCAGCCAAGGTACTAGCGGGATTCTAGATACGCAGTATTTT.